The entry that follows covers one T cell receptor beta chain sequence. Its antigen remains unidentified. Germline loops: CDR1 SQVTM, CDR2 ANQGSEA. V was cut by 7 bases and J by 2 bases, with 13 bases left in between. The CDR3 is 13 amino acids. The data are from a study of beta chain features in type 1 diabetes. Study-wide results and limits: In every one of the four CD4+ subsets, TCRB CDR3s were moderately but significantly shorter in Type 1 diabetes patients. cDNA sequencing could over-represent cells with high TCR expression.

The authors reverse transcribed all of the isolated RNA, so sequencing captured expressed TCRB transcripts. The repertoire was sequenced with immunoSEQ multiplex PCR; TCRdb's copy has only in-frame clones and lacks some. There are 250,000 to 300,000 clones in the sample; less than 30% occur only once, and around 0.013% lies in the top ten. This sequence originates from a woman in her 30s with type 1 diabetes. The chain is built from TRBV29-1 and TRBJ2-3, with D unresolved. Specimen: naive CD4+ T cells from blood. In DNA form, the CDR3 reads TGCAGCGCCAGAGCGTTATTCACAGATACGCAGTATTTT. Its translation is CSARALFTDTQYF.